What follows describes a single TCR beta chain. This clone was observed a handful of times. The antigen this receptor binds is unknown. Base quality data are lacking; no much larger clone is found one base away. In total, fewer than 750 healthy bone marrow donors made up the cohort. All cohort members were sampled while nominally healthy, although unrecorded immune exposures were likely present. CMV serostatus was positive for more than 250 and negative for 352 of the 666 cohort members, and was not recorded for this donor. A peripheral blood sample was provided by each donor, and peripheral blood mononuclear cells were used for TCR beta sequencing. The Qiagen DNeasy Blood Extraction Kit was used to extract genomic DNA from the blood cell samples. This sample is part of a study of cytomegalovirus exposure and HLA in healthy donors (dated by TCRdb to about 2017). With regard to the full study: An earlier analysis of approximately 640 of the donors reported roughly 270 Gb of sequence data and 100 million to 130 million unique TCR beta sequences from some 180 million T cells. In addition to the first cohort of hundreds of subjects, a separate validation cohort of 120 different subjects was used. Because of strong linkage in the cohort, four or five DR-DQ haplotypes were treated as single units for association and clustering. All discovery cohort repertoires had been generated using a single sequencing platform. The study aimed to test whether cataloging public T cell receptors could reveal signatures of past pathogen exposure. Both class I and class II loci were covered by HLA typing, at four-digit resolution. In the later analysis, no new phenotypic data were used to find candidate immune exposures; instead, reliance was placed on TCR beta sequences and their occurrence across donors. Typing coverage varied by locus: 629-630 donors for A, B, C, DRB1 and DQB1; under 550 for DQA1; about 590 for DPA1; some 470 for DPB1. A later genetic analysis used genome-wide SNP genotypes for 398 of the 666 donors, treating that subset as a discovery cohort. An earlier analysis of around 580 of the donors used high-throughput TCR beta sequencing to judge whether each TCR beta V gene segment behaved as functional or pseudogenic. Donor age, sex, ethnicity and CMV serostatus were compiled alongside the repertoire data. On average, roughly 200,000 unique TCR beta nucleotide sequences were sequenced per donor among more than 350 genotyped donors of the cohort, with 15% to 20% of those sequences being non-productive. A later analysis re-examined previously published TCR beta repertoires from about 670 donors and added high-resolution HLA genotyping to investigate patterns of TCR occurrence. Of the roughly 410 genotyped donors, over 80% were placed in the genetic ancestry cluster associated with self-reported Caucasian donors. The T cell repertoires of under 700 subjects were profiled by immunosequencing and related to cytomegalovirus serostatus. High-throughput TCR immunosequencing, statistical association of individual TCRs with disease status, and machine learning were combined to predict cytomegalovirus infection status. Roughly 300 gigabases of sequencing data and approximately 93 million unique TCR sequences were included in an early release covering 550 to 650 HLA-typed donors. Broad study findings and their caveats: In a later analysis, some 18,000 TCR beta sequences were associated with specific HLA alleles at a false discovery rate of 0.05. Strong co-occurrence of HLA alleles, especially DR and DQ, made assigning TCR associations to individual alleles difficult. A few of the identified cytomegalovirus-associated TCR beta chains were confirmed in vitro to be specific for cytomegalovirus antigens. A cluster of highly shared sequence variants was judged likely to be a technical artifact of the sequencing pipeline. Because the 87-base-pair reads could not distinguish some IMGT-functional V segments, including TRBV6-2 and TRBV6-3, those segments were excluded. In a later analysis, most CMV-associated TCR beta chains were found to appear HLA-restricted, with HLA associations seemingly driven largely by CMV exposure. For the cohort, immune exposure information was limited to CMV serostatus. A further reported finding was that TCR beta sequences accurately predicted the HLA-A and HLA-B alleles for most subjects in the first cohort. Compared with the approximately 600-donor mean, donors in an Asian-associated ancestry cluster had fewer N-insertions in productive TCRs, according to a later genetic analysis. The presence/absence analyses assumed that sequencing depth was roughly uniform across donors, and that assumption may not be true. The study gave a list of 150 to 200 TCR beta chains associated with cytomegalovirus. In a later analysis, TCR association rates were found to vary across HLA loci, with the most associated TCRs seen for DRB1 alleles and the fewest for HLA-C alleles. In this cohort, only TCR beta chains were sequenced, and detectable features were limited by the absence of alpha or paired-chain data. Most TCR sequences were seen in very few donors, while some public TCRs were found in many individuals. A later analysis found that HLA-associated TCR beta chains were more clonally expanded and had lower generation probabilities than equally common non-associated chains. In a later analysis, several top co-occurrence clusters were reported to appear linked to parvovirus B19, influenza, CMV and Epstein-Barr virus. Linkage disequilibrium might explain the correlated functional status among segregating V segments, but an unknown experimental factor could not be ruled out. The classifier was reported to diagnose cytomegalovirus status with high specificity and sensitivity in both the original cohort and the validation cohort. In an earlier analysis of some 500 of the donors, most TCR beta V segments were observed in productive rearrangements about 90% or about 30% of the time, broadly matching IMGT annotations. According to the authors, the approach could potentially be generalized to other disease states and immunological phenotypes. The earlier analysis of approximately 560 of the donors excluded approximately 17 rarely observed V segments, including chromosome 9 orphons, because counts were too low. V-gene and J-gene trimming of TCR beta chains was associated with a missense DCLRE1C variant in a later genetic analysis, and the association was replicated in an independent cohort. HLA typing was unavailable for some donors at each locus, so association tests used only the typed subset.

Preparation of the library involved the immunoSEQ multiplex PCR assay. A mixture of 60 forward primers for TCR Vbeta segments and 13 reverse primers for TCR Jbeta segments was used in the multiplex PCR. The CDR3 region of rearranged TCR beta genes was amplified from genomic DNA by a multiplex PCR assay. The amplified TCR beta libraries were sequenced on the Illumina HiSeq System as 87-base-pair reads. The authors processed their data as follows. A later analysis counted approximately 76 million unique TCR beta chains across the 600 to 850 repertoires, and around 12 million of these chains were shared by at least two donors. Raw reads were error-corrected and collapsed into unique sequences with a nearest-neighbor algorithm that merged closely related sequences to remove PCR and sequencing errors. V, D and J gene segments were assigned by aligning CDR3 sequences to IMGT reference sequences. For a sequence to be retained, a match of at least six nucleotides was required to both a V gene segment and a J gene segment. A rearrangement was called productive if the CDR3 had no stop codons and remained in frame with V and J, and every other rearrangement was called non-productive. CDR3 was defined by IMGT convention, running from the second conserved V-encoded cysteine to the conserved J-encoded phenylalanine. The earlier analysis of about 620 of the donors excluded sequences that lacked an unambiguous match to a single V gene segment. An earlier analysis of about 590 of the donors classified V segments as functional when productive rearrangements were above 56.7% and as segregating when the standard deviation between donors was above 5%. To diagnose cytomegalovirus status from the catalog of TCR beta chain sequences, a statistical classification framework was built. In a later analysis, TCR nucleotide sequences were compared against IMGT/GENE-DB human TR gene sequences so that V and J genes could be assigned. In a later analysis, CDR3 sequences and most-parsimonious VDJ recombination scenarios were assigned using the TCRdist pipeline. In a later analysis, each TCR beta chain was defined by its CDR3 amino acid sequence together with its V-gene family, and reads lacking a unique V-gene family were excluded. To address suspected cross-contamination and a sequencing artifact, a later analysis removed approximately 590 highly shared, low-generation-probability nucleotide sequences. A later analysis calculated a clonal expansion index for each public chain from normalized within-repertoire ranks of inferred template counts. In a later analysis, generation probabilities were computed using a VDJ recombination model fitted to out-of-frame rearrangements, and the results were checked against IGoR. Hypergeometric tests were used in a later analysis to score TCR-TCR, TCR-HLA and TCR-CMV co-occurrence, with a repertoire-size bias correction applied to the TCR pairs. In a later analysis, false discovery rates were estimated by permuting HLA or CMV assignments 20 times. In a later analysis, co-occurring TCRs were grouped using DBSCAN, and TCRdist sequence similarity was added for clustering within HLA-allele-positive subsets. Repertoires with fewer than 30,000 or more than 120,000 public chains were left out of co-occurrence clustering, as were five repertoires with anomalous nucleotide sharing. TCRdb provides this immuneACCESS table in a form limited to in-frame rearrangements. Some clones are lacking; in checked studies, under half of them reflect an unresolved V gene, and why the rest are absent is not known. That table gives V, J and clone size, and the DNA gave D and trimming. Counted in this sample were fewer than 180,000 clones; around 79% of them appeared once. Around 3.2% of the sample belongs to the ten largest clones.

In the germline V gene (reference sequence), CDR1 corresponds to SEHNR and CDR2 to FQNEAQ. Including cysteine and phenylalanine, the CDR3 has 14 amino acids. Here the CDR3 DNA is all that survives: 42 bases in frame from base 1. V and J are trimmed by 8 bases and 7 bases, and the gene matches miss 10 bases of the junction. Here the chain combines TRBV7-9 and TRBJ2-7; TRBD2 aligns with 11 central bases. The sample taken for sequencing was PBMCs. This TCR was sampled from a human donor in good health. At the DNA level, the sequence is TGTGCCAGCGGAGGTAGCGGGGGGGCGAGAGAGCAGTACTTC. This sequence encodes CASGGSGGAREQYF.